Listed below are T cell receptor beta chains from one sample, sequenced in a study of T cell changes during pregnancy in multiple sclerosis. Some clones are missing from TCRdb's copy, which holds only in-frame ones; the method was immunoSEQ multiplex PCR. The sample lists about 50,000 clones, around 92% seen once, with 0.74% in the top ten. The source material was CD4+ T cells from peripheral blood mononuclear cells, sampled in the third trimester of pregnancy. The receptor set was obtained from a female donor with multiple sclerosis, enrolled in a pregnancy study. Both conserved end residues are part of each CDR3. D genes are given only for firm matches. Some rows mark clone size as missing; the rest say once, few, many or name a class of expanded clone.

- - TRBJ1-6 17 TRBV5-4 CASSTGTSSSYNSPLHF TGTGCCAGCAGCACCGGGACTTCGAGCTCCTATAATTCACCCCTCCACTTT
- TRBD1 TRBJ2-3 14 TRBV2 CASSEGTGVHTQYF TGTGCCAGCAGTGAAGGGACAGGGGTGCATACGCAGTATTTT
few TRBD2 TRBJ2-1 18 TRBV4-1 CASSQVDLGLAGGNEQFF TGCGCCAGCAGCCAAGTTGACTTAGGACTAGCGGGGGGAAATGAGCAGTTCTTC
- - TRBJ2-2 17 TRBV7-8 CASSSQRPGTNTGELFF TGTGCCAGCAGCTCCCAAAGGCCAGGGACGAACACCGGGGAGCTGTTTTTT
- - TRBJ1-3 12 TRBV2 CASTGQGNTIYF TGTGCCAGCACAGGGCAGGGAAACACCATATATTTT
- - TRBJ1-1 14 TRBV19 CASSIFSGYGEAFF TGTGCCAGTAGTATATTTTCAGGGTATGGTGAAGCTTTCTTT
- TRBD1 TRBJ2-1 14 TRBV7-3 CASSPPTGSNEQFF TGTGCCAGCAGCCCCCCGACAGGGTCCAATGAGCAGTTCTTC
- TRBD1 TRBJ1-6 13 TRBV6-1 CASGRQGDSPLHF TGTGCCAGCGGAAGACAGGGAGATTCACCCCTCCACTTT
- - TRBJ1-1 16 TRBV25-1 CASSGVFGLHGTEAFF TGTGCCAGCAGTGGGGTTTTTGGGCTCCACGGCACTGAAGCTTTCTTT
- - TRBJ2-5 15 TRBV11-2 CASSQPGTTKETQYF TGTGCCAGCAGCCAGCCCGGGACAACAAAAGAGACCCAGTACTTC
- - TRBJ1-1 12 TRBV6-5 CASSSRGREAFF TGTGCCAGCAGTAGCAGGGGTCGGGAAGCTTTCTTT
- - TRBJ2-1 12 TRBV6-5 CASTSSYNEQFF TGTGCCAGCACTAGCTCCTACAATGAGCAGTTCTTC
- TRBD2 TRBJ2-1 16 TRBV19 CASSRDSSGSYNEQFF TGTGCCAGTAGCCGAGACTCTAGCGGCTCCTACAATGAGCAGTTCTTC
- TRBD1 TRBJ1-1 14 TRBV4-2 CASSQDAQGLLAFF TGTGCCAGCAGCCAAGATGCACAGGGGCTTTTAGCTTTCTTT
- TRBD2 TRBJ2-7 17 TRBV9 CASSVGPLAGDPYEQYF TGTGCCAGCAGCGTAGGCCCCCTGGCGGGAGATCCCTACGAGCAGTACTTC
- TRBD1 TRBJ1-2 15 TRBV7-6 CASSPGQGGLRGYTF TGTGCCAGCAGCCCCGGACAGGGAGGTCTTCGCGGCTACACCTTC
- TRBD2 TRBJ2-7 14 TRBV5-1 CASSGSGGDYEQYF TGCGCCAGCAGCGGGAGCGGGGGGGATTACGAGCAGTACTTC
- TRBD1 TRBJ1-5 15 TRBV6-6 CASTPSGQGNQPQHF TGTGCCAGCACCCCATCGGGACAGGGCAATCAGCCCCAGCATTTT
- TRBD2 TRBJ2-7 15 TRBV27 CASSLPGLAGGEQYF TGTGCCAGCAGCCTCCCGGGACTAGCGGGGGGGGAGCAGTACTTC
- TRBD2 TRBJ2-5 13 TRBV29-1 CSVDRGGKETQYF TGCAGCGTTGATCGGGGGGGGAAGGAGACCCAGTACTTC